This T cell receptor (beta chain) came from a study of blood T cell repertoires in COVID-19. Recruitment covered about two dozen US areas and drew participants whose ages spanned about 18 to 90 years. Sequencing was performed with immunoSEQ multiplex PCR; in TCRdb, only in-frame clones are kept and a portion is missing. Counted here are some 150,000 clones, approximately 87% occurring once; the ten biggest clones make up 1.2%. The V and J ends lost 6 bases and 3 bases respectively, with 12 bases between them. The CDR3 has 13 amino acids. Germline V lookup: CDR1 SQVTM, CDR2 ANQGSEA. Sequenced sample: PBMCs or T cells enriched from blood (not recorded which). This receptor was obtained from a woman between 25 and 40 years old with acute COVID-19. The chain carries TRBV29-1 and TRBJ1-5, with a weak D call TRBD1 (5 bases). DNA for the CDR3: TGCAGCGTGAGCCAAGGGGTCAATCAGCCCCAGCATTTT. Its translation is CSVSQGVNQPQHF.